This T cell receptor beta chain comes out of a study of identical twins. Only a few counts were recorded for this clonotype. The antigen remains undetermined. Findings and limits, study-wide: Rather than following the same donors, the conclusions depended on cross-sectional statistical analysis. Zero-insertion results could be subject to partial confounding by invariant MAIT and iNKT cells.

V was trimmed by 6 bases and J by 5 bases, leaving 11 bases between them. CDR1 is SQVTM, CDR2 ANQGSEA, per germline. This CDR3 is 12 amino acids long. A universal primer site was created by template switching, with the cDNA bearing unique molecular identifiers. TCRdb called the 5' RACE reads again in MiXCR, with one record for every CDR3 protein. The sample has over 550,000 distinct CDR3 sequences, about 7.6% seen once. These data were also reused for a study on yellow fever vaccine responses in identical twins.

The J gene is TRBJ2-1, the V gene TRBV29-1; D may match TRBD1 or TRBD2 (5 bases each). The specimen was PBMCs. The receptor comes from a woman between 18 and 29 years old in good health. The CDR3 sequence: CSVTGAHNEQFF. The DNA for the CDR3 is TGCAGCGTCACCGGGGCCCACAATGAGCAGTTCTTC.